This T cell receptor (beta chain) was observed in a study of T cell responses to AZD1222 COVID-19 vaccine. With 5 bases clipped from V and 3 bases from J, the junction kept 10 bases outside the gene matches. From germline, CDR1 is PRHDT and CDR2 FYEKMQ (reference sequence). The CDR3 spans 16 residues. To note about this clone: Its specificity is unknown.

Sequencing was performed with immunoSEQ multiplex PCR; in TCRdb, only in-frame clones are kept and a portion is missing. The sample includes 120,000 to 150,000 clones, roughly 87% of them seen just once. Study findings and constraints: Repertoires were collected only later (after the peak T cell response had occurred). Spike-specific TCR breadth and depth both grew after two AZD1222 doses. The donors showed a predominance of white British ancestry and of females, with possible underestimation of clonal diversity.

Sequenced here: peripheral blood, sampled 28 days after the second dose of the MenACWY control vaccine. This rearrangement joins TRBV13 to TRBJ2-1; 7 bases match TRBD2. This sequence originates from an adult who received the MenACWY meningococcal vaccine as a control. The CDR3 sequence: CASSPPRAGLYNEQFF. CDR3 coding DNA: TGTGCCAGCAGCCCCCCTAGAGCGGGGCTCTACAATGAGCAGTTCTTC.